This T cell receptor (beta chain) was recorded in a study of cytomegalovirus exposure and HLA in healthy donors. Overall study results and limits: Later on, a genetic analysis was performed. It linked a missense variant in DCLRE1C with V- and J-gene trimming of TCR beta. Across donors, most TCRs were seen rarely, yet some public ones were widespread. Cytomegalovirus-associated status was assigned to 150 to 200 TCR beta chains.

PCR employed 60 Vbeta and 13 Jbeta primers. This table comes from immunoSEQ multiplex PCR, and its TCRdb copy is limited to in-frame clones, with some not included. This table has roughly 150,000 clones, approximately 80% appearing once. The CDR3 contains 15 residues. CDR1 is MDHEN and CDR2 is SYDVKM in the germline V gene. The V end lost 7 bases, the J end lost 2 bases, and 17 bases lay between the germline ends. On this clone itself: Its specificity is not known.

This chain joins TRBV28 and TRBJ1-2; the D gene is possibly TRBD1 (5 bases). The sample taken for sequencing was PBMCs. This TCR was recovered from a woman aged 40 to 55 in good health and CMV-seronegative. For the CDR3, the DNA is TGTGCCAGCATGTCAGGGCCAGGAGACAACTATGGCTACACCTTC. This codes for CASMSGPGDNYGYTF.